The 32 T cell receptor beta chains below come from one sample, sequenced in a study of PD-L1 blockade in urothelial cancer. Sequencing used immunoSEQ multiplex PCR; TCRdb keeps in-frame clones, though not all of them. Here the sample spans around 53,000 clones, 70% to 90% being singletons. This sample's time point: peripheral blood 6 weeks after treatment start. The sample here was PBMCs, taken around atezolizumab (anti-PD-L1) treatment. All receptors come from a man aged 45-65 years with urothelial cancer.

The chain uses TRBV15 and TRBJ2-7; the D is unclear. The V end lost 3 bases, the J end lost 6 bases, and 9 bases lay between the germline ends. The CDR3 totals 12 residues. The germline V gene encodes CDR1 LNHNV and CDR2 YYDKDF (reference sequence). The chain's CDR3 is CATSSNSGEQYF. Written as DNA, the CDR3 is TGTGCCACCAGCAGCAACTCAGGCGAGCAGTACTTC.

The genes are TRBV10-1 and TRBJ2-3; 8 bases fit TRBD2. Germline loops: CDR1 WNHNN, CDR2 SYGVQD (reference sequence). V was pared by 4 bases and J by 6 bases, with 9 bases of the junction left unmatched. CDR3 length equals 15 residues. Here the CDR3 reads CASSGPGLGEDTQYF. In DNA, the CDR3 is TGCGCCAGCAGTGGGCCGGGACTAGGGGAGGATACGCAGTATTTT.

The J gene is TRBJ2-4, the V gene TRBV6-1, with a weak D call TRBD1 (6 bases). Germline lookup yields CDR1 MNHNS and CDR2 SASEGT. The CDR3 loop spans 14 amino acids. The V gene lost 8 bases and the J gene lost 6 bases, with 17 bases spanning the gap. This chain's CDR3 is CASHLQGSSNIQYF. In DNA form, the CDR3 reads TGTGCCAGCCACCTCCAGGGGTCCTCAAACATTCAGTACTTC.

This clone was seen a handful of times. V is TRBV2 and J is TRBJ1-5; D gene uncertain. Trimming stripped 7 bases from V and 3 bases from J, with 13 bases between. Germline V gene data show CDR1 as SNHLY and CDR2 as FYNNEI. The CDR3 length is 14 residues. In DNA form, the CDR3 reads TGTGCCAGCACTTATACGGGGAACAATCAGCCCCAGCATTTT. This translates into CASTYTGNNQPQHF.

The chain carries TRBV29-1 and TRBJ1-1, with TRBD1 as a possible D gene (6 bases). Germline V CDR1 and CDR2: SQVTM, ANQGSEA. The CDR3 is 13 amino acids. Between the trimmed V and J ends, which lost 6 bases and 3 bases, there was a span of 14 bases. CDR3 nucleotide sequence: TGCAGCGTCGCGGACAGTTGGGACACTGAAGCTTTCTTT. Protein sequence: CSVADSWDTEAFF.

This chain links TRBV13 with TRBJ2-3; TRBD1 matches at 8 bases. V lost 3 bases to trimming and J lost 4 bases; unmatched junction nucleotides: 0. The CDR3 loop spans 13 amino acids. The germline CDR1 and CDR2 sequences are PRHDT and FYEKMQ (reference sequence). CDR3 in DNA: TGTGCCAGCAGCTTGACAGGGGCAGATACGCAGTATTTT. The encoded protein is CASSLTGADTQYF.

The J gene is TRBJ2-5, the V gene TRBV7-9; perhaps TRBD1 as D (6 bases). CDR3 length equals 14 residues. Trimming pared 7 bases from V and 4 bases from J, leaving 16 bases between. CDR1 is SEHNR, CDR2 FQNEAQ, per germline (reference sequence). The DNA of the CDR3 is TGTGCCAGCACCGGGACAACCCTAGGAGAGACCCAGTACTTC. Residues: CASTGTTLGETQYF.

The rearrangement uses TRBV30 and TRBJ2-7; D might be TRBD2 (6 bases). V was clipped by 3 bases and J by 6 bases, with 12 bases between them. This CDR3 is 12 amino acids long. Per the germline V gene, CDR1 is GTSNPN and CDR2 is SVGIG (reference sequence). This chain's CDR3 is CAWREDGGEQYF. The CDR3 DNA sequence: TGTGCCTGGAGAGAGGACGGGGGCGAGCAGTACTTC.

This clone has only one observation. The V call is TRBV21-1, the J call TRBJ2-5; the table's D call TRBD2 went unverified against the DNA. TRBV21-1 is annotated as a pseudogene. The CDR3 length is 22 residues. In DNA, the CDR3 is TGTGCCAGCAGCGATCCGATAAATGGCTTCGTGGGACTAGCGGGTAATAGAGAGACCCAGTACTTC. Its translation: CASSDPINGFVGLAGNRETQYF.

The chain recombines TRBV6-5 with TRBJ1-1; 7 positions agree with TRBD1. With 2 bases clipped from V and 5 bases from J, the junction kept 5 bases outside the gene matches. CDR3 length equals 14 residues. Germline CDR1 and CDR2: MNHEY and SVGAGI. CDR3 sequence reads: CASSYDRDRTEAFF. The CDR3 region has the DNA TGTGCCAGCAGTTACGACCGGGACAGAACTGAAGCTTTCTTT.

This chain connects TRBV5-8 to TRBJ2-2; TRBD2 aligns across 11 bases. The ends lost 4 bases at V and 3 bases at J; junction bases unmatched: 5. CDR3 length: 16 residues. Germline CDR1 SGHTS, CDR2 YDEGEE. As DNA, the CDR3 is TGTGCCAGCAGCCGGGGACTAGCGGATTACACCGGGGAGCTGTTTTTT. It translates to CASSRGLADYTGELFF.

Written as DNA, the CDR3 is TGTGCCAGTGCCCGCTGGGACAGTAATGAGCAGTTCTTC. It translates to CASARWDSNEQFF. This chain uses TRBV19 with TRBJ2-1; 7 bases are shared with TRBD1. The trim removed 8 bases at V and 7 bases at J, leaving 8 bases unmatched. Germline V CDR1 and CDR2: LNHDA, SQIVND (reference sequence). This CDR3 region has 13 residues.

The V gene is TRBV6-4, the J gene TRBJ1-2; 10 bases fit TRBD1. Germline V gives CDR1 MRHNA, CDR2 SNTAGT. This CDR3 spans 13 amino acids. The junction had 5 bases not matched to a gene; V was cut back by 6 bases and J by 7 bases. The CDR3 bases are TGTGCCAGCAGCGATGGACAGGGGGTTGGCTACACCTTC. Amino acids: CASSDGQGVGYTF.

The chain joins TRBV18 to TRBJ2-3; D is uncertain. The CDR3 is 11 amino acids. Trimming stripped 3 bases from V and 6 bases from J, with 4 bases between. Looked up from germline, CDR1 is KGHSH and CDR2 is LQKENI. In DNA, the CDR3 is TGTGCCAGCTCACCTGAGGATACGCAGTATTTT. Amino acid sequence: CASSPEDTQYF.

V usage is TRBV11-3 and J usage is TRBJ2-1; 10 bases map to TRBD1. The CDR3 has 14 residues. CDR1 and CDR2 (germline): SGHNT, YENEEA. J was trimmed by 5 bases and V by 5 bases; bases with no gene match: 3. CDR3 sequence: CASSRDRGNNEQFF. The DNA of the CDR3 is TGTGCCAGCAGCCGGGACAGGGGAAACAATGAGCAGTTCTTC. The variable domain in full, completed from reference TRBV11-3 and TRBJ2-1, reads EAGVVQSPRYKIIEKKQPVAFWCNPISGHNTLYWYLQNLGQGPELLIRYENEEAVDDSQLPKDRFSAERLKGVDSTLKIQPAELGDSAVYLCASSRDRGNNEQFFGPGTRLTVL.

This clone occurred once. The CDR3 bases are TGTGCCAGCAGCTTGTCGGGTAGCGGGGGGGCGTTCTTC. Its translation: CASSLSGSGGAFF. V gene TRBV5-6 combines with J gene TRBJ2-1, with TRBD2 matching over 11 bases. V trimming: 1 base; J trimming: 15 bases; junction bases outside the gene matches: 6. The CDR3 covers 13 residues. In germline, CDR1 is SGHDT, CDR2 YYEEEE.

Ten or more counts support this clone. CDR3 amino acids: CATSSKAGGPNEQFF. The CDR3 DNA follows: TGTGCCACCAGCAGTAAAGCGGGAGGGCCGAATGAGCAGTTCTTC. The chain employs TRBV15 and TRBJ2-1; 10 nucleotides agree with TRBD2. Germline lookup yields CDR1 LNHNV and CDR2 YYDKDF (reference sequence). After removal of 3 bases from V and 7 bases from J, the junction contained 6 bases not matched to a gene. The CDR3 is 15 amino acids.

CDR3 amino acids: CASSEHPGTGFNTF. The CDR3 coding sequence is TGTGCCAGCAGTGAACACCCCGGGACAGGGTTTAACACCTTC. The chain joins TRBV2 to TRBJ1-2; 9 bases are shared with TRBD1. This CDR3 has 14 residues. Per the germline V gene, CDR1 is SNHLY and CDR2 is FYNNEI. Trimming cost V 2 bases and J 12 bases; bases outside gene matches: 10.

The chain couples TRBV5-6 to TRBJ1-1, with 11 positions matching TRBD1. CDR1 and CDR2 from the germline V gene are SGHDT and YYEEEE. Trimming cost V 5 bases and J 3 bases; bases outside gene matches: 12. CDR3 size: 17 residues. Here the CDR3 DNA reads TGTGCCAGCAGATGGGGACAGGGGGGCGCATGGGACACTGAAGCTTTCTTT. Translated: CASRWGQGGAWDTEAFF.

The V call is TRBV6-6, the J call TRBJ2-2; D is undetermined. With 9 bases removed from V and 1 base from J, the gap between germline ends came to 12 bases. The CDR3 runs 14 residues. The germline CDR1 and CDR2 sequences are MNHNY and SVGAGI (reference sequence). The CDR3 region is CASTPYRNTGELFF. In DNA form, the CDR3 reads TGTGCCAGTACGCCCTACAGGAACACCGGGGAGCTGTTTTTT.

The chain has TRBV9 and TRBJ2-3, with D possibly being TRBD1 (6 bases). Trimming cost V 4 bases and J 0 bases, with 9 bases left between them. The CDR3 contains 14 residues. The germline V gene has CDR1 SGDLS and CDR2 YYNGEE. The CDR3 loop is CASSSQGSTDTQYF. DNA of the CDR3: TGTGCCAGCAGCTCACAGGGTAGCACAGATACGCAGTATTTT.

The table lists this clone with a count of one. The V call is TRBV6-5, the J call TRBJ1-2; D may be TRBD1 (6 bases). The CDR3 length is 13 residues. Germline V gene lookup returns CDR1 MNHEY and CDR2 SVGAGI. Trimming removed 7 bases from V and 4 bases from J, with 13 bases in between. Here the CDR3 reads CASTTGLLYGYTF. CDR3 DNA: TGTGCCAGCACCACAGGGTTACTCTATGGCTACACCTTC.

The chain joins TRBV7-9 to TRBJ1-5; TRBD1 aligns across 8 bases. Per the germline V gene, CDR1 is SEHNR and CDR2 is FQNEAQ (reference sequence). The J segment lost 5 bases and the V segment lost 3 bases, leaving 12 bases of the junction unmatched. The CDR3 spans 17 residues. The DNA of the CDR3 is TGTGCCAGCAGCTTTTCCCCGAGGACAGGGTCGGATCAGCCCCAGCATTTT. Residues: CASSFSPRTGSDQPQHF.

V usage is TRBV4-2 and J usage is TRBJ2-5; D may be TRBD2 (6 bases). The CDR3 contains 15 residues. Germline CDR1 is LGHNA and CDR2 is YNFKEQ. V lost 0 bases to trimming and J lost 4 bases, with 12 bases between them. CDR3 sequence: CASSQDKGLRETQYF. In nucleotides, the CDR3 is TGTGCCAGCAGCCAAGATAAAGGACTAAGAGAGACCCAGTACTTC.

J is TRBJ2-7 and V is TRBV28; possibly TRBD1 for D (5 bases). This CDR3 has 17 residues. CDR1 is MDHEN, CDR2 SYDVKM, per germline. Trimming took off 2 bases at V and 3 bases at J, with 20 bases between the two ends. CDR3 sequence (DNA): TGTGCCAGCAGTTTAAGGGGCGTGAGTGGATCCCACTACGAGCAGTACTTC. Its translation is CASSLRGVSGSHYEQYF.

CDR3 region: CASSPERPRGNEKLFF. The CDR3 bases are TGTGCCAGCAGCCCCGAGAGGCCCCGGGGGAATGAAAAACTGTTTTTT. The chain carries TRBV7-9 and TRBJ1-4, with a weak D call TRBD1 (5 bases). This CDR3 region has 16 residues. Trimming pared 5 bases from V and 5 bases from J, leaving 18 bases between. Germline-derived CDR1 and CDR2 are SEHNR and FQNEAQ (reference sequence).

The V and J genes are TRBV6-5 and TRBJ2-7; 9 bases are a match to TRBD1. The J segment lost 2 bases and the V segment lost 0 bases, leaving 5 bases of the junction unmatched. Germline CDR1 MNHEY, CDR2 SVGAGI. The CDR3 totals 16 residues. The CDR3: CASSYSGQGKTYEQYF. The CDR3 DNA sequence: TGTGCCAGCAGTTACTCGGGACAGGGAAAAACCTACGAGCAGTACTTC.

The chain has TRBV2 and TRBJ1-5, with 10 bases matching TRBD1. CDR3 length equals 14 residues. V trimming: 5 bases; J trimming: 6 bases; junction bases outside the gene matches: 4. Germline-derived CDR1 and CDR2 are SNHLY and FYNNEI. The CDR3 spells CASSPGQGGQPQHF. For the CDR3, the DNA is TGTGCCAGCAGTCCCGGACAGGGGGGTCAGCCCCAGCATTTT.

This sequence joins TRBV27 and TRBJ1-2; D is perhaps TRBD1 (5 bases). Germline V gene sequence: CDR1 MNHEY, CDR2 SMNVEV (reference sequence). Between the trimmed V and J ends, which lost 2 bases and 6 bases, there was a span of 10 bases. The CDR3 contains 13 residues. The CDR3 DNA follows: TGTGCCAGCAGTTTACAGGGTAGGGATGGCTACACCTTC. Translation: CASSLQGRDGYTF.

The chain employs TRBV28 and TRBJ2-7, with D perhaps TRBD1 (6 bases). Trimming removed 10 bases from V and 5 bases from J, with 15 bases in between. The CDR3 runs to 12 residues. Germline CDR1 MDHEN, CDR2 SYDVKM. CDR3 sequence reads: CATSRGRDEQYF. In DNA, the CDR3 is TGTGCCACAAGCAGGGGCAGGGACGAGCAGTACTTC.

The genes are TRBV5-6 and TRBJ2-7, with D perhaps matching TRBD2 (5 bases). Per germline, CDR1 SGHDT and CDR2 YYEEEE. The ends were cut back, 4 bases at V and 1 base at J, with 12 bases in the middle. CDR3 length: 14 residues. CDR3 residues: CASSPRSGSYEQYF. The CDR3 DNA sequence: TGTGCCAGCAGCCCCAGGAGCGGATCCTACGAGCAGTACTTC. Full variable domain (rest looked up from reference TRBV5-6 and TRBJ2-7): DAGVTQSPTHLIKTRGQQVTLRCSPKSGHDTVSWYQQALGQGPQFIFQYYEEEERQRGNFPDRFSGHQFPNYSSELNVNALLLGDSALYLCASSPRSGSYEQYFGPGTRLTVT.

The CDR3 here is CASSLVGGRGDNYGYTF. DNA of the CDR3: TGTGCCAGCAGCTTAGTTGGTGGCAGGGGTGATAACTATGGCTACACCTTC. The chain is built from TRBV7-2 and TRBJ1-2, with a tentative D call TRBD1 (6 bases). Trimming removed 1 base from V and 1 base from J, with 16 bases in between. The germline V gene has CDR1 SGHTA and CDR2 FQGNSA. CDR3 length equals 17 residues. Variable domain in full (rest from reference TRBV7-2 and TRBJ1-2): GAGVSQSPSNKVTEKGKDVELRCDPISGHTALYWYRQSLGQGLEFLIYFQGNSAPDKSGLPSDRFSAERTGGSVSTLTIQRTQQEDSAVYLCASSLVGGRGDNYGYTFGSGTRLTVV.